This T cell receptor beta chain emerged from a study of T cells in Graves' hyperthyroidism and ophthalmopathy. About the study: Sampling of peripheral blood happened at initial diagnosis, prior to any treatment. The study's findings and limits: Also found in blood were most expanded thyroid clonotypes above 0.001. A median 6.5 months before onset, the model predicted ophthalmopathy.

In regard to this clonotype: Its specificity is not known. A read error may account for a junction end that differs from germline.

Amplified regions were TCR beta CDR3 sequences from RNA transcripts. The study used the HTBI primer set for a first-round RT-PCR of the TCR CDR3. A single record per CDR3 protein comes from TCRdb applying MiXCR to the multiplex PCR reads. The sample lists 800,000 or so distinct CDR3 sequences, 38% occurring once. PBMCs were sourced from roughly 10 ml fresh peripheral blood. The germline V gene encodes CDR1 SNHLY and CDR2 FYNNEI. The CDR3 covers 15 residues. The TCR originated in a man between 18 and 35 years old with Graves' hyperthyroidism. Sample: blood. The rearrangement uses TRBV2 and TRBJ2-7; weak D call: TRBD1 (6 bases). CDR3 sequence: CASSQGGTGSYGQYF. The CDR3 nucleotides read TGTGCCAGCAGCCAAGGGGGAACTGGATCCTACGGGCAGTACTTC.